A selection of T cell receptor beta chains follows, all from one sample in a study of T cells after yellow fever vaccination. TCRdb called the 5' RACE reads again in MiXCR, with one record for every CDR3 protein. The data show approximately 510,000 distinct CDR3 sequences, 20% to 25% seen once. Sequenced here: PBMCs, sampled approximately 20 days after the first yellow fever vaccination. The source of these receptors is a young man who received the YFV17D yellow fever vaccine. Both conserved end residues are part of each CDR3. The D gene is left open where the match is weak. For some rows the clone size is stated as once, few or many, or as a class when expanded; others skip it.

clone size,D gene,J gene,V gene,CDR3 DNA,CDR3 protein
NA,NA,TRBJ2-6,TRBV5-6,TGTGCCAGCAGCTTGCCGGGTTGGGCCTCTGGGGCCAACGTCCTGACTTTC,CASSLPGWASGANVLTF
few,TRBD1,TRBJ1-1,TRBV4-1,TGCGCCAGCAGCCCCTTAATTTTGGGTTTACAGGGGCTTTTGAACACTGAAGCTTTCTTT,CASSPLILGLQGLLNTEAFF
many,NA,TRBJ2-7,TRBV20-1,TGCAGTGCTAGCCCGGGACAAAGCTCCTACGAGCAGTACTTC,CSASPGQSSYEQYF
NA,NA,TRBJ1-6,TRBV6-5,TGTGCCAGCAAGTCCAGGCTCGTTGCTTATTCACCCCTCCACTTT,CASKSRLVAYSPLHF
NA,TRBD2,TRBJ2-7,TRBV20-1,TGCAGTGCCCGGCCGGGACTAGGTGTTGTTTACGAGCAGTACTTC,CSARPGLGVVYEQYF
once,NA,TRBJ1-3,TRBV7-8,TGTGCCAGCAGCCCCCGGGGGGGGACTGGAAACACCATATATTTT,CASSPRGGTGNTIYF
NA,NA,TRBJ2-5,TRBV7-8,TGTGCCAGCAGCTCGGAGGGGCAGGAAGAGACCCAGTACTTC,CASSSEGQEETQYF
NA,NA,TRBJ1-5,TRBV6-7,TGTGCCAGCGGACCGGGAGATATGTCCCATCAGCCCCAGCATTTT,CASGPGDMSHQPQHF
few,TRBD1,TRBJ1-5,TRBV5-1,TGCGCCAGCAGCCCCGGGACAGGGGATAGCAATCAGCCCCAGCATTTT,CASSPGTGDSNQPQHF
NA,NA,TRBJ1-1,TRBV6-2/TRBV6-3,TGTGCCAGCAGTTTTACAGGGCCAGGAAACACTGAAGCTTTCTTT,CASSFTGPGNTEAFF
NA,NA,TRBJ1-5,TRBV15,TGTGCCACCAGCAGAGATCTTCCGCCCCCGCATTTT,CATSRDLPPPHF
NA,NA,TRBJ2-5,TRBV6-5,TGTGCCAGCAGTTACTCGAACCGGGCCCGAGGGGAGACCCAGTACTTC,CASSYSNRARGETQYF
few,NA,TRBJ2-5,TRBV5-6,TGTGCCAGCAGCTTGACCCCCCCGCCAGTAGGACAAGAGACCCAGTACTTC,CASSLTPPPVGQETQYF
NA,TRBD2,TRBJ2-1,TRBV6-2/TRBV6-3,TGTGCCAGCAGTCAATCGGGACTAGCGGTAGATTTTGAGCAGTTCTTC,CASSQSGLAVDFEQFF
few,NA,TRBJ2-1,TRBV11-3,TGTGCCAGCAGCTTAGAACAGGAGAATGAGCAGTTCTTC,CASSLEQENEQFF
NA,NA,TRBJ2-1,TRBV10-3,TGTGCCACAAAACCGACCGGGCCCTACAATGAGCAGTTCTTC,CATKPTGPYNEQFF
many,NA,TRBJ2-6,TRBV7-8,TGTGCCAGCAGCTTAGCAGGGTTGGACTTCTCTGGGGCCAACGTCCTGACTTTC,CASSLAGLDFSGANVLTF
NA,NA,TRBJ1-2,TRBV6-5,TGTGCCAGCAAAACCGGGGAAGGCTACACCTTC,CASKTGEGYTF
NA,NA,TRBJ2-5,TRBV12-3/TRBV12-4,TGTGCCAGCAGCCCGTCAGGGACTTTCGGGACCCAGTACTTC,CASSPSGTFGTQYF
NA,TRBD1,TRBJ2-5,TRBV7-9,TGTGCCAGCAGCTTTCCTCGGGACAGGGGAAAGAAGACCCAGTACTTC,CASSFPRDRGKKTQYF
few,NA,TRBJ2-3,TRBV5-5,TGTGCCAGCAGCTTGGTTAGCAGAAACACAGATACGCAGTATTTT,CASSLVSRNTDTQYF
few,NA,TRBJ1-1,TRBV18,TGTGCCAGCTCTGGGGCCGGAGGGGCTGAAGCTTTCTTT,CASSGAGGAEAFF
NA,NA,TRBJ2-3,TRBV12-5,TGTGCTAGTGCCGGTGAAACTCGCACAGATACGCAGTATTTT,CASAGETRTDTQYF
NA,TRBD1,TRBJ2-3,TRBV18,TGTGCCAGCTCACGAGGACAGGGTCAAGATACGCAGTATTTT,CASSRGQGQDTQYF
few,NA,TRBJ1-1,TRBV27,TGTGCCAGCAGTCCCAGGGCCGGTAGTGGCACTGAAGCTTTCTTT,CASSPRAGSGTEAFF
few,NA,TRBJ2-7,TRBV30,TGTGCCTGGGAACGCTCCGGGACACCTCAATACGAGCAGTACTTC,CAWERSGTPQYEQYF
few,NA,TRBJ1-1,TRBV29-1,TGCAGCGTCGGTTTCGGGGAAGCTTTCTTT,CSVGFGEAFF
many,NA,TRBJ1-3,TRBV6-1,TGTGCCAGCACCTATCAGGACTCTGGAAACACCATATATTTT,CASTYQDSGNTIYF
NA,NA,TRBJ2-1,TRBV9,TGTGCCAGCAGCGTTTTTGGGGGGATAAGCTCCTACAATGAGCAGTTCTTC,CASSVFGGISSYNEQFF
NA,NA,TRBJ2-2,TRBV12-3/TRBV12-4,TGTGCCAGCAAGATCAAGGTCGCCGGGGAGCTGTTTTTT,CASKIKVAGELFF
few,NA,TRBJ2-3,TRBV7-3,TGTGCCAGCAGCTTACCTAGGGATACGCAGTATTTT,CASSLPRDTQYF
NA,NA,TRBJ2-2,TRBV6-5,TGTGCCAGCAGTTACCCCCCAAGGGAGCTGTTTTTT,CASSYPPRELFF
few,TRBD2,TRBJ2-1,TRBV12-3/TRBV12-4,TGTGCCAGCAGTCCACCCGGTAGCGGGGCTTACAATGAGCAGTTCTTC,CASSPPGSGAYNEQFF
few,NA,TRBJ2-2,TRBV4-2,TGTGCCAGCAGCCAGAGGGCCACGGAGGCCGGGGAGCTGTTTTTT,CASSQRATEAGELFF
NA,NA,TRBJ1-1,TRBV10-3,TGTGCCATCAGTGAGTCTAGGGTTGTGGAAGAAGCTTTCTTT,CAISESRVVEEAFF
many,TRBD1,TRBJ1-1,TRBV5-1,TGCGCCAGCAGCTGGGGGACAGACACTGAAGCTTTCTTT,CASSWGTDTEAFF
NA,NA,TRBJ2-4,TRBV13,TGTGCCAGCAGCTTGGTGGAGACGGCCAAAAACATTCAGTACTTC,CASSLVETAKNIQYF
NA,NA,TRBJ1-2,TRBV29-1,TGCAGCGTTGTTTATCCAGGCCTCTATGGCTACACCTTC,CSVVYPGLYGYTF
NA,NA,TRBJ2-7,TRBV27,TGTGCCAGCAGTTTTAGAGGGGCGACCTACGAGCAGTACTTC,CASSFRGATYEQYF
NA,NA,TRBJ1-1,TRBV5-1,TGCGCCAGCAGCCCGTCTCAGGGCTCGATGAACACTGAAGCTTTCTTT,CASSPSQGSMNTEAFF
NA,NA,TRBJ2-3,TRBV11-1,TGTGCCAGCAGCTTATGGTTTGAGGGGTACGAGGGCACAGATACGCAGTATTTT,CASSLWFEGYEGTDTQYF